The text below deals with one TCR beta chain. Its antigen remains undetermined. The record has no base qualities; no much larger clone is one base away. Library creation used the immunoSEQ multiplex PCR assay. For the multiplex PCR, a mixture combining 60 forward primers for TCR Vbeta segments and 13 reverse primers for TCR Jbeta segments was used. A multiplex PCR assay on genomic DNA amplified the CDR3 region of rearranged TCR beta genes. The Illumina HiSeq System was used to sequence the amplified TCR beta libraries as 87-base-pair reads. In the source study's methods: A later analysis tallied tens of millions of unique TCR beta chains across the 700 or so repertoires, and 10 million to 11 million of those chains were shared by two or more donors. A nearest-neighbor algorithm error-corrected the raw reads and collapsed the reads into unique sequences, merging closely related sequences to remove PCR and sequencing errors. CDR3 sequences were aligned to IMGT reference sequences to assign V, D and J gene segments. For a sequence to be retained, a match of at least six nucleotides was required to both a V gene segment and a J gene segment. Rearrangements were classified as productive when the CDR3 lacked stop codons and remained in frame with V and J, and all other rearrangements were classified as non-productive. CDR3 was defined by IMGT convention, running from the second conserved V-encoded cysteine to the conserved J-encoded phenylalanine. The earlier analysis of 500 to 600 of the donors excluded sequences that lacked an unambiguous match to a single V gene segment. An earlier analysis of several hundred of the donors called V segments functional above 56.7% productive rearrangements and segregating when the between-donor standard deviation exceeded 5%. To diagnose cytomegalovirus status from the catalog of TCR beta chain sequences, a statistical classification framework was built. In a later analysis, V and J genes were assigned by comparing TCR nucleotide sequences against IMGT/GENE-DB human TR gene sequences. A later analysis assigned CDR3 sequences and most-parsimonious VDJ recombination scenarios with the TCRdist pipeline. In a later analysis, each TCR beta chain was defined by its CDR3 amino acid sequence together with its V-gene family, and reads lacking a unique V-gene family were excluded. As a way to deal with suspected cross-contamination and a sequencing artifact, a later analysis dropped hundreds of nucleotide sequences that were highly shared and had low generation probability. A later analysis calculated a clonal expansion index for each public chain from normalized within-repertoire ranks of inferred template counts. In a later analysis, generation probabilities were computed with a VDJ recombination model fitted to out-of-frame rearrangements, and the resulting probabilities were checked against IGoR. In a later analysis, TCR-TCR, TCR-HLA and TCR-CMV co-occurrence was scored with hypergeometric tests, and a repertoire-size bias correction was applied to TCR pairs. In a later analysis, false discovery rates were estimated by permuting HLA or CMV assignments 20 times. In a later analysis, co-occurring TCRs were grouped using DBSCAN, and TCRdist sequence similarity was added for clustering within HLA-allele-positive subsets. For co-occurrence clustering, repertoires with fewer than 30,000 or more than 120,000 public chains were excluded, along with roughly 5 repertoires with anomalous nucleotide sharing. What TCRdb holds here is the immuneACCESS table cut down to in-frame rearrangements. Part of the clones is not present; checked against another copy, under half of the missing clones reflect an unresolved V gene, and the others are unexplained. V and J calls and clone size follow that table, whereas D and trimming were derived from the DNA. The table for this sample lists about 140,000 clones; 60% to 85% of them were counted only once. The ten largest clones add up to roughly 1% of the sample.

Cut back by 4 bases and 3 bases, the V and J ends lie 9 bases apart. CDR1 and CDR2, per the germline V gene, are SGHRS and YFSETQ. The CDR3 sequence holds 13 residues, the cysteine and phenylalanine included. The DNA shown is the 39-base CDR3, in frame from base 1. This sample is part of a study of cytomegalovirus exposure and HLA in healthy donors (dated by TCRdb to the late 2010s). Context from the whole study: An earlier analysis of approximately 640 of the donors reported 250 to 350 Gb of sequence data and 100 million to 140 million unique TCR beta sequences from roughly 180 million T cells. An early release that covered about 600 HLA-typed donors contained around 330 gigabases of sequencing data and around 80 million unique TCR sequences. The genetic ancestry cluster associated with self-reported Caucasian donors included 65% to 90% of the roughly 400 genotyped donors. The study aimed to test whether signatures of past pathogen exposure could be identified by cataloging public T cell receptors. The study used immunosequencing to profile the T cell repertoires of 666 subjects and linked those repertoires to cytomegalovirus serostatus. Along with the approximately 700-subject first cohort, a separate validation cohort of over 90 different subjects was used. The study combined high-throughput TCR immunosequencing, statistical association of individual TCRs with disease status, and machine learning to predict cytomegalovirus infection status. A later analysis re-examined previously published TCR beta repertoires from more than 550 donors and added high-resolution HLA genotyping to investigate patterns of TCR occurrence. The later analysis used no new phenotypic data to find candidate immune exposures, relying instead on TCR beta sequences and their occurrence across donors. To decide whether each TCR beta V gene segment behaved as functional or pseudogenic, an earlier analysis of approximately 590 of the donors relied on high-throughput TCR beta sequencing. Alongside the repertoire data, information on donor age, sex, ethnicity and CMV serostatus was compiled. In a later genetic analysis, genome-wide SNP genotypes for about 60% of the 666 donors were used, and that subset was treated as a discovery cohort. All discovery cohort repertoires had been generated on a single sequencing platform. Both class I and class II loci were covered by HLA typing, at four-digit resolution. Typing coverage differed by locus: A, B, C, DRB1 and DQB1 were typed in about 629-640 donors, DQA1 in about 500, DPA1 in around 600, and DPB1 in approximately 450. Four to six DR-DQ haplotypes were handled as single units for association and clustering, since linkage in the cohort was strong. Across 300 to 400 genotyped donors of the cohort, an average of about 250,000 unique TCR beta nucleotide sequences per donor were sequenced, and 15% to 20% of those sequences were non-productive.

Overall study outcomes, separate from this receptor: A later analysis associated about 17,000 TCR beta sequences with specific HLA alleles at a false discovery rate of 0.05. When HLA alleles, especially DR and DQ, strongly co-occurred, attributing TCR associations to individual alleles was difficult. The 87-base-pair reads could not distinguish some IMGT-functional V segments, including TRBV6-2 and TRBV6-3, so those segments were excluded. A further reported finding was that TCR beta sequences accurately predicted the HLA-A and HLA-B alleles for most subjects in the first cohort. A total of 164 TCR beta chains were listed by the study as associated with cytomegalovirus. Compared with the approximately 600-donor mean, donors in an Asian-associated ancestry cluster had fewer N-insertions in productive TCRs, according to a later genetic analysis. The presence/absence analyses assumed that sequencing depth was roughly uniform across donors, and that assumption may not be true. In vitro tests confirmed that a few of the cytomegalovirus-associated TCR beta chains recognize cytomegalovirus antigens. In a later analysis, the rate of TCR association differed among HLA loci, with DRB1 alleles having the most associated TCRs and HLA-C alleles having the fewest. Correlated functional status among segregating V segments might reflect linkage disequilibrium, but an unknown experimental factor could not be ruled out. Compared with equally common non-associated chains, HLA-associated TCR beta chains in a later analysis were more clonally expanded and had lower generation probabilities. The authors suggested that the approach could potentially be generalized to other disease states and immunological phenotypes. The classifier was reported to diagnose cytomegalovirus status with high specificity and sensitivity in both the original and validation cohorts. The cohort was sequenced for TCR beta chains only, and without alpha or paired-chain data the features that could be detected were limited. Most TCR sequences were seen in very few donors, while some public TCRs were found in many individuals. Because HLA typing was unavailable for some donors at each locus, only the typed subset was used in association tests. An earlier analysis of approximately 500 of the donors showed that most TCR beta V segments appeared in productive rearrangements either about 87% or about 30% of the time, which broadly matched IMGT annotations. An association between a missense DCLRE1C variant and V-gene and J-gene trimming of TCR beta chains was found in a later genetic analysis and replicated in an independent cohort. A cluster of highly shared sequence variants was judged likely to represent a technical artifact of the sequencing pipeline. In a later analysis, most CMV-associated TCR beta chains were found to appear HLA-restricted, with HLA associations seemingly driven largely by CMV exposure. According to a later analysis, parvovirus B19, influenza, CMV and Epstein-Barr virus appeared linked to several top co-occurrence clusters. Because counts were too low, roughly 18 rarely observed V segments, including chromosome 9 orphons, were left out of the earlier analysis of 587 of the donors. Immune exposure information for the cohort was limited to CMV serostatus.

The cohort comprised some 700 healthy bone marrow donors. Cohort members were all nominally healthy when sampled, although unrecorded immune exposures were likely present. The donor was CMV seronegative and was included in the group of about 350 seronegative cohort members. Every donor gave a peripheral blood sample, and the peripheral blood mononuclear cells from that sample were used for TCR beta sequencing. Genomic DNA was extracted from the blood cell samples with the Qiagen DNeasy Blood Extraction Kit. Recombination joined TRBV5-1 with TRBJ2-3; D gene: possibly TRBD1, on 5 matching bases. The receptor was derived from a man between 18 and 29 years old in good health and CMV-seronegative. The sample consisted of PBMCs. The nucleotide sequence reads TGCGCCAGCAGCCTTGGGGCGACAGATACGCAGTATTTT. This is translated as CASSLGATDTQYF.